The rows below give T cell receptor beta chains drawn from one sample of a study of radiotherapy plus CTLA-4 blockade in lung cancer. The assay was immunoSEQ multiplex PCR, and TCRdb's table has in-frame clones only and misses some. The table shows around 40,000 clones, with 70% to 90% occurring only once. The sequencing used peripheral blood, collected from a patient treated with radiotherapy plus ipilimumab. The receptors shown here come from a human donor with non-small cell lung cancer whose response to radiotherapy plus ipilimumab could not be evaluated. Both conserved end residues are part of each CDR3. A D gene is named only where the DNA matches it firmly. A row's size may be missing; if present it is once, few, many or a size class.

>TRBD1|TRBJ2-1|-|TRBV5-6
TGTGCCAGCAGCCAAGGACAGGGTCCCTACAATGAGCAGTTCTTC
CASSQGQGPYNEQFF
>-|TRBJ2-7|once|TRBV28
TGTGCCAGCAACGACAGGGAGGCCTACGAGCAGTACTTC
CASNDREAYEQYF
>TRBD1|TRBJ1-2|-|TRBV5-1
TGCGCCAGCAGCTTTTATGAACAGGGGTCTAACTATGGCTACACCTTC
CASSFYEQGSNYGYTF
>-|TRBJ2-5|-|TRBV6-6
TGTGCCAGCAGTTACTACAGCCAAGAGACCCAGTACTTC
CASSYYSQETQYF
>-|TRBJ1-2|-|TRBV10-3
TGTGCCATCAGTGAGTCAGAGGACTATGGCTACACCTTC
CAISESEDYGYTF
>TRBD2|TRBJ2-1|once|TRBV11-3
TGTGCCAGCAGCTCGACTAGCGGGAAGTGGAATGAGCAGTTCTTC
CASSSTSGKWNEQFF
>TRBD1|TRBJ2-7|-|TRBV5-4
TGTGCCAGCAGCCCAAAAACTTACAGGGGACAGTACTTC
CASSPKTYRGQYF
>-|TRBJ2-1|-|TRBV14
TGTGCCAGCAGCCGAAGGGGGGGCTATGAGCAGTTCTTC
CASSRRGGYEQFF
>TRBD2|TRBJ2-1|-|TRBV28
TGTGCCAGCAGAAGCGGGGGGATCTACAATGAGCAGTTCTTC
CASRSGGIYNEQFF
>TRBD2|TRBJ2-2|-|TRBV11-2
TGTGCCAGCAGCTTACTCGGGACTAGCGGGAATGACGGGGAGCTGTTTTTT
CASSLLGTSGNDGELFF
>-|TRBJ2-7|-|TRBV28
TGTGCCAGCAGTTTTGGCCGGCGGGGCAGTCCCTTACTCTACGAGCAGTACTTC
CASSFGRRGSPLLYEQYF
>-|TRBJ2-5|-|TRBV2
TGTGCCAGCAGTTCACAGGAAGAGACCCAGTACTTC
CASSSQEETQYF
>-|TRBJ2-7|-|TRBV5-6
TGTGCCAGCAGCTCGACGGGACACCTTTACGAGCAGTACTTC
CASSSTGHLYEQYF
>-|TRBJ2-7|-|TRBV28
TGTGCCAGCAGTTTCCGAGGGGGCTCCTACGAGCAGTACTTC
CASSFRGGSYEQYF
>TRBD1|TRBJ2-2|once|TRBV4-1
TGCGCCAGCAGCCGCGGGTCCGGGACAGCGACCGGGGAGCTGTTTTTT
CASSRGSGTATGELFF
>-|TRBJ1-2|-|TRBV5-6
TGTGCCAGCAGCGGAGATCGGGACTATGGCTACACCTTC
CASSGDRDYGYTF
>TRBD2|TRBJ2-1|-|TRBV19
TGTGCCAGTAGTATAGAGCGGGGGGGCGTGAAGTTCTTC
CASSIERGGVKFF
>TRBD1|TRBJ2-2|-|TRBV5-1
TGCGCCAGCAGCTTGACAGGGGGCGGGGAGCTGTTTTTT
CASSLTGGGELFF
>TRBD1|TRBJ2-1|-|TRBV29-1
TGCAGCACCGGACAGGGGGCGCAAAATGAGCAGTTCTTC
CSTGQGAQNEQFF
>TRBD1|TRBJ2-1|-|TRBV7-9
TGTGCCAGCAGCCCAGGACAGGACCCTAGAGGGGGGTTCTTC
CASSPGQDPRGGFF
>TRBD1|TRBJ1-2|-|TRBV4-2
TGTGCCAGCAGCCAAATCGGGGACAGCGAGGATCTCTTC
CASSQIGDSEDLF
>TRBD1|TRBJ2-7|-|TRBV19
TGTGCCAGTAGTCTGATTGGGACAGGTTTCTACGAGCAGTACTTC
CASSLIGTGFYEQYF
>-|TRBJ2-3|-|TRBV18
TGTGCCAGCTCACCACTGCGGGGCGCAGATACGCAGTATTTT
CASSPLRGADTQYF